This TCR beta chain was captured in a study of T-cell memory formation after mild COVID-19. Concerning this clonotype itself: Its cognate antigen is unknown.

Amplification by 5'RACE using constant-segment primers produced TCR alpha and TCR beta cDNA libraries that carried sample barcodes and UMIs. One entry per CDR3 protein, called by TCRdb with MiXCR from the 5' RACE reads. The table includes over 120,000 distinct CDR3 sequences, around 21% detected once. CDR1 and CDR2 from the germline V gene are SGHKS and YYEKEE (reference sequence). The CDR3 spans 15 residues. The V gene end was trimmed by 2 bases and the J gene end by 4 bases; junction bases not matched to a gene: 7. Whole-study results and caveats: That cross-reactive memory joined was suggested by some responding clones appearing in pre-infection memory.

The sequence came from an adult woman who had mild COVID-19 (a few samples of this study predate the infection). Cell type and time point are not known. The rearrangement links TRBV5-5 to TRBJ2-5; 8 bases agree with TRBD1. The sequenced sample consisted of PBMCs or a T cell subset sorted from them (not recorded which). As DNA, the CDR3 is TGTGCCAGCAGCTTCCAGCAGGGGACAGGAGAGACCCAGTACTTC. It specifies CASSFQQGTGETQYF. The complete variable domain, with remaining parts taken from reference TRBV5-5 and TRBJ2-5, reads DAGVTQSPTHLIKTRGQQVTLRCSPISGHKSVSWYQQVLGQGPQFIFQYYEKEERGRGNFPDRFSARQFPNYSSELNVNALLLGDSALYLCASSFQQGTGETQYFGPGTRLLVL.